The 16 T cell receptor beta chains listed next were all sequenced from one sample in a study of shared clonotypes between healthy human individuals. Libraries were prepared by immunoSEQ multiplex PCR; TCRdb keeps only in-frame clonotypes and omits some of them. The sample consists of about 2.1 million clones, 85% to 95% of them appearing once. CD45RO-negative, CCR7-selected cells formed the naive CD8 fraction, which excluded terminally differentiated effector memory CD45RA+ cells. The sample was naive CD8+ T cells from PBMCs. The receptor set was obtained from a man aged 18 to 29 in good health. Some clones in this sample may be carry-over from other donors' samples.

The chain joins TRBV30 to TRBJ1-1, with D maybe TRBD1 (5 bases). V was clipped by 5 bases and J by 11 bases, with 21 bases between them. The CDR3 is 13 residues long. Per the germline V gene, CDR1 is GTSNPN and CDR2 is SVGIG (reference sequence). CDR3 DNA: TGTGCCTGGCGCCTCCAGGGCCCCTCTTCGGCTTTCTTT. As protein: CAWRLQGPSSAFF.

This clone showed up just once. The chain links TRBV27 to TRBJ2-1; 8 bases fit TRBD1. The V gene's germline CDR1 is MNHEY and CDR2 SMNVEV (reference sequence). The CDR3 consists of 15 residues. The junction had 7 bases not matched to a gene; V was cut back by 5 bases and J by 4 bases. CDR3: CASSDRDRSYNEQFF. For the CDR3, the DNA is TGTGCCAGCAGTGACCGGGACAGGTCTTACAATGAGCAGTTCTTC.

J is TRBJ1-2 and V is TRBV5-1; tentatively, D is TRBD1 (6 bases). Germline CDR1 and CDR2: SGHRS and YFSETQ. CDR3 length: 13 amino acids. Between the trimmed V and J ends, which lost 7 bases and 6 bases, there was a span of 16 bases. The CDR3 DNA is TGCGCCAGCTCCTCGGACAGTCTTGATGGCTACACCTTC. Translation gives CASSSDSLDGYTF. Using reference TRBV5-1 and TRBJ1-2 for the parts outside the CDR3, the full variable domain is KAGVTQTPRYLIKTRGQQVTLSCSPISGHRSVSWYQQTPGQGLQFLFEYFSETQRNKGNFPGRFSGRQFSNSRSEMNVSTLELGDSALYLCASSSDSLDGYTFGSGTRLTVV.

This chain's CDR3 is CASSLGAAGNTGELFF. In DNA form, the CDR3 reads TGTGCCAGCAGCTTAGGGGCGGCAGGGAACACCGGGGAGCTGTTTTTT. The chain carries TRBV7-9 and TRBJ2-2; D is undetermined. The CDR3 is 16 residues long. Trimming took 1 base from V and 1 from J, leaving 10 bases between them. CDR1 and CDR2 (germline): SEHNR, FQNEAQ (reference sequence).

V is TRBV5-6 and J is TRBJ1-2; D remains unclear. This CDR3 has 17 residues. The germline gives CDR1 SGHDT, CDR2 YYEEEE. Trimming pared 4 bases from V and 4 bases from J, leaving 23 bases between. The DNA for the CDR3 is TGTGCCAGCAGCCCTTGGGTCCTGATAGGAAGCCTCTATGGCTACACCTTC. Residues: CASSPWVLIGSLYGYTF.

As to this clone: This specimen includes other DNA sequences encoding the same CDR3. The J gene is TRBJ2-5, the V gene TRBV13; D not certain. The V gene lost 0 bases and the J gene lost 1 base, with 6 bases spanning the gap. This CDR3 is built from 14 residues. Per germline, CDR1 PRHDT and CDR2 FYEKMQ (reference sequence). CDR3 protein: CASSLGQLQETQYF. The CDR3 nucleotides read TGTGCCAGCAGCTTAGGTCAGCTCCAAGAGACCCAGTACTTC.

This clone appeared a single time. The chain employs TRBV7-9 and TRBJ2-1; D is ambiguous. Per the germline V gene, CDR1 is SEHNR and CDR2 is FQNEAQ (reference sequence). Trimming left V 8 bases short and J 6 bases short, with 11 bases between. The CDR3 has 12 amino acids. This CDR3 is CASRPPGNEQFF. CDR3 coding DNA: TGTGCCAGCCGGCCCCCAGGCAATGAGCAGTTCTTC. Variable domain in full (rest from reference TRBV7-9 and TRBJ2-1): DTGVSQNPRHKITKRGQNVTFRCDPISEHNRLYWYRQTLGQGPEFLTYFQNEAQLEKSRLLSDRFSAERPKGSFSTLEIQRTEQGDSAMYLCASRPPGNEQFFGPGTRLTVL.

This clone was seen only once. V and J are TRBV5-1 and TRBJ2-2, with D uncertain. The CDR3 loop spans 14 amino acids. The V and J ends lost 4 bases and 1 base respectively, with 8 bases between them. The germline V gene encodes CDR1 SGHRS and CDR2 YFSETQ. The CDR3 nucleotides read TGCGCCAGCAGCGGAGCCCAGAACACCGGGGAGCTGTTTTTT. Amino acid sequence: CASSGAQNTGELFF.

The CDR3 loop reads CASSLDRGWNEQFF. CDR3 DNA: TGTGCCAGCAGCTTGGATAGGGGATGGAATGAGCAGTTCTTC. The chain carries TRBV11-2 and TRBJ2-1; possibly TRBD1 for D (5 bases). V lost 3 bases and J 7 bases, leaving 13 bases between the germline ends. This CDR3 contains 14 residues. CDR1 is SGHAT, CDR2 FQNNGV, per germline.

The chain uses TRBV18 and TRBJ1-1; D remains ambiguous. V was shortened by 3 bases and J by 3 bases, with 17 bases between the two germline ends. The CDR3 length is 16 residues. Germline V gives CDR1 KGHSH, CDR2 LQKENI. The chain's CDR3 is CASSPGSEAGYTEAFF. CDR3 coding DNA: TGTGCCAGCTCACCGGGGTCCGAGGCGGGGTACACTGAAGCTTTCTTT.

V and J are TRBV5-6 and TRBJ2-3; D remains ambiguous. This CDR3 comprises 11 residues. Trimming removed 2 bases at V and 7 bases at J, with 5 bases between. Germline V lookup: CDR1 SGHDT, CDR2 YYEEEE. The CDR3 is CASSFRHTQYF. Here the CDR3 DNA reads TGTGCCAGCAGCTTTAGACATACGCAGTATTTT.

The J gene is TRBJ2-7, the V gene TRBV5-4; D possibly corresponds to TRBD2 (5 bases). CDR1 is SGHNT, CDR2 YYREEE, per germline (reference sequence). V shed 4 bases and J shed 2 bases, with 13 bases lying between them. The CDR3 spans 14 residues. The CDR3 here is CASSDGVPPYEQYF. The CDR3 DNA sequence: TGTGCCAGCAGCGACGGGGTCCCACCCTACGAGCAGTACTTC.

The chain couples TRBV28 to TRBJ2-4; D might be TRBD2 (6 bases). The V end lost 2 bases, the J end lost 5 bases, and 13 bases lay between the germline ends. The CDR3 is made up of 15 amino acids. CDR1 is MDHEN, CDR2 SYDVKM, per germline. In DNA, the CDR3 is TGTGCCAGCAGTTTAGGACCGCGGGGTGAAAACATTCAGTACTTC. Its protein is CASSLGPRGENIQYF.

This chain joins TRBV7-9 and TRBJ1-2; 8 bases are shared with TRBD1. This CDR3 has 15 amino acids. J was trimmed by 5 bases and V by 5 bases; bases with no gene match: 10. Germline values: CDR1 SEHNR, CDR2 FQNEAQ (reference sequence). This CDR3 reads CASSPSLTGEYGYTF. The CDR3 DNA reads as TGTGCCAGCAGCCCATCCTTGACAGGGGAGTATGGCTACACCTTC.

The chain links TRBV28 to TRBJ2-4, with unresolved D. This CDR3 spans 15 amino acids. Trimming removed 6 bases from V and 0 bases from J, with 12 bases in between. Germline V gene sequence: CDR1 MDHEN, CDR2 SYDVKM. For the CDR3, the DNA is TGTGCCAGCAGGATAGGGTCCTTAGCCAAAAACATTCAGTACTTC. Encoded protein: CASRIGSLAKNIQYF.

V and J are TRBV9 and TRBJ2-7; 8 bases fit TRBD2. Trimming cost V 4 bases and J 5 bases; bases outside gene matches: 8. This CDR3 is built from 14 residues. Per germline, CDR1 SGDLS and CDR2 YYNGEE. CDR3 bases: TGTGCCAGCAGCCCAGCGGGAGTTCCCCACGAGCAGTACTTC. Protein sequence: CASSPAGVPHEQYF.